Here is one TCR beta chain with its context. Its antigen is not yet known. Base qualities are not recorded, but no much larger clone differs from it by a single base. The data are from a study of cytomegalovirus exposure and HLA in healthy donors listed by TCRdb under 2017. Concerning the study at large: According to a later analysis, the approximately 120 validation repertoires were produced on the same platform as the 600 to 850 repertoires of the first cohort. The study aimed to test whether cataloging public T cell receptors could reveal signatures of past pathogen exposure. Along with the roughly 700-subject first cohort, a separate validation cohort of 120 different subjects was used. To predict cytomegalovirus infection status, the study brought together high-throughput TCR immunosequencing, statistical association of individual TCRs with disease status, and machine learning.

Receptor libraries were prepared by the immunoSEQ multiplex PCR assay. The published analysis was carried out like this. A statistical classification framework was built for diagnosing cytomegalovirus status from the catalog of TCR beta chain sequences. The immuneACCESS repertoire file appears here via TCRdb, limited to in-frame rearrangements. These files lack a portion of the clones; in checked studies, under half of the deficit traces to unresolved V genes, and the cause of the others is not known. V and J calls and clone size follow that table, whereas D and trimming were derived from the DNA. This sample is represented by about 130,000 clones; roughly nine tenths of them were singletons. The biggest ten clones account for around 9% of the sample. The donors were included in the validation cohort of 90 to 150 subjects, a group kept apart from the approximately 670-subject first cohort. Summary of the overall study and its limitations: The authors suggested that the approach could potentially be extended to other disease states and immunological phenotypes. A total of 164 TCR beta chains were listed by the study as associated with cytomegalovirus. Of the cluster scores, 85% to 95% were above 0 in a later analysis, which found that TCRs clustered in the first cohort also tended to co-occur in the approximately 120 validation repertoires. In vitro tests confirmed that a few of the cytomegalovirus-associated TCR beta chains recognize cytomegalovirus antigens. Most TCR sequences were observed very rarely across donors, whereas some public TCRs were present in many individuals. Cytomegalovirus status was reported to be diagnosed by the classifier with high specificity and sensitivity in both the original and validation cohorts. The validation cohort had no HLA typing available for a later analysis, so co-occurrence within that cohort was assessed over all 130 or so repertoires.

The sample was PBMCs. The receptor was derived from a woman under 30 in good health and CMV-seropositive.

Read as DNA, the sequence is TGTGCCAGCAGCTTAGATGCGACAGGGGAAAATTCACCCCTCCACTTT. The encoded protein is CASSLDATGENSPLHF. The sequence is built from TRBV11-2 and TRBJ1-6, with 8 bases aligning to TRBD1. CDR1 and CDR2 were assigned from the germline V gene as SGHAT and FQNNGV. From V the trimming removes 0 bases and from J it removes 7 bases, while the gene matches leave 5 bases of the junction unaccounted for. The cysteine opens and the phenylalanine closes a CDR3 of 16 amino acids. This entry keeps only the CDR3 DNA: 48 bases, framed from base 1.